The 22 T cell receptor beta chains reported below all come from one sample, sequenced in a study of technical replicates of blood from a few donors. Profiled with immunoSEQ multiplex PCR; TCRdb holds only in-frame clones, not every one. The sample gives 98,000 or so clones, almost 96% of which show up once; approximately 0.2% is in the top ten. Input material: T cells isolated from PBMCs. These receptor sequences come from a human donor in good health.

This chain connects TRBV2 to TRBJ1-3, with D unclear. Between the trimmed V and J ends, which lost 7 bases and 10 bases, there was a span of 17 bases. In germline, CDR1 is SNHLY, CDR2 FYNNEI. This CDR3 contains 13 residues. CDR3 region: CASTGSPEVTIYF. The CDR3 coding sequence is TGTGCCAGCACTGGGAGTCCAGAAGTAACCATATATTTT.

In its sample, this clone was seen once. CDR3 loop: CASSMMRRERNEQFF. The CDR3 nucleotides are TGTGCCAGTAGTATGATGAGACGAGAGAGGAATGAGCAGTTCTTC. The chain has TRBV19 and TRBJ2-1; D not resolved. This CDR3 is built from 15 residues. The germline V gene has CDR1 LNHDA and CDR2 SQIVND (reference sequence). V was pared by 3 bases and J by 7 bases, with 16 bases between. The entire variable domain, with the rest obtained from reference TRBV19 and TRBJ2-1, is as follows: DGGITQSPKYLFRKEGQNVTLSCEQNLNHDAMYWYRQDPGQGLRLIYYSQIVNDFQKGDIAEGYSVSREKKESFPLTVTSAQKNPTAFYLCASSMMRRERNEQFFGPGTRLTVL.

This chain joins TRBV6-6 and TRBJ2-7; a possible D gene is TRBD1 (6 bases). Germline lookup yields CDR1 MNHNY and CDR2 SVGAGI (reference sequence). The CDR3 sequence is 14 residues long. The V end lost 7 bases, the J end lost 3 bases, and 16 bases lay between the germline ends. DNA for the CDR3: TGTGCCAGCACCGAAGGACAGCCTGTCTACGAGCAGTACTTC. Amino acid sequence: CASTEGQPVYEQYF.

The chain joins TRBV10-3 to TRBJ2-1; 9 bases are shared with TRBD2. J lost 0 bases, V lost 2 bases, and 8 bases had no gene match. From germline, CDR1 is ENHRY and CDR2 SYGVKD. The CDR3 has 18 amino acids. The CDR3: CAISEASGVVSSYNEQFF. DNA of the CDR3: TGTGCCATCAGTGAGGCTAGCGGGGTCGTCAGCTCCTACAATGAGCAGTTCTTC.

The chain recombines TRBV2 with TRBJ1-2; 9 bases fit TRBD1. J gave up 5 bases and V 7 bases, and 8 bases lay outside the gene matches. In germline, CDR1 is SNHLY, CDR2 FYNNEI. This CDR3 is built from 14 residues. The CDR3 bases are TGTGCCAGCATGAGGACAGGGGCTCTATATGGCTACACCTTC. Translated, it gives CASMRTGALYGYTF.

This clone showed up just once. The rearrangement joins TRBV2 to TRBJ1-2, with a weak D call TRBD1 (5 bases). The V and J ends lost 1 base and 6 bases respectively, with 18 bases between them. The germline V gene encodes CDR1 SNHLY and CDR2 FYNNEI. CDR3 length: 16 residues. The CDR3 coding sequence is TGTGCCAGCAGTGAAGAATTTCCAGGGAACGAGGATGGCTACACCTTC. This gives the protein CASSEEFPGNEDGYTF.

The count of this clone is one. The chain has TRBV5-1 and TRBJ2-3; D possibly corresponds to TRBD2 (5 bases). V lost 4 bases and J lost 0, with 9 bases in between. Per germline, CDR1 SGHRS and CDR2 YFSETQ. CDR3 length: 14 amino acids. The CDR3 loop is CASSPQRSTDTQYF. The CDR3 DNA reads as TGCGCCAGCAGCCCCCAGCGGAGCACAGATACGCAGTATTTT.

The CDR3 DNA sequence: TGTGCCAGCACCGAAACGAACTTCCAGGGGGAGCAGTACTTC. It specifies CASTETNFQGEQYF. The J gene is TRBJ2-7, the V gene TRBV6-5; maybe TRBD1 (6 bases). Germline V gene sequence: CDR1 MNHEY, CDR2 SVGAGI. The CDR3 totals 14 residues. Trimming stripped 7 bases from V and 7 bases from J, with 20 bases between.

This sequence joins TRBV7-9 and TRBJ1-2, with TRBD1 as a possible D gene (6 bases). The CDR3 has 16 residues. V dropped 1 base and J dropped 5 bases, with 17 bases sitting between them. Germline-derived CDR1 and CDR2 are SEHNR and FQNEAQ (reference sequence). CDR3 protein: CASSLGRPGATYGYTF. The CDR3 DNA follows: TGTGCCAGCAGCTTAGGGAGACCAGGGGCCACGTATGGCTACACCTTC. Complete variable domain (other parts from reference TRBV7-9 and TRBJ1-2): DTGVSQNPRHKITKRGQNVTFRCDPISEHNRLYWYRQTLGQGPEFLTYFQNEAQLEKSRLLSDRFSAERPKGSFSTLEIQRTEQGDSAMYLCASSLGRPGATYGYTFGSGTRLTVV.

A remark on this clone: One junction end does not reproduce the germline sequence, and a read error may be involved. The chain employs TRBV7-7 and TRBJ2-2; D call uncertain. CDR1 is SSHAT, CDR2 FNYEAQ, per germline (reference sequence). This CDR3 is 16 amino acids long. The CDR3 bases are TGTGCTAGCAGCTTAGTACTCCCCCGTAACACCGGGGAGCTGTTTTTT. Translated: CASSLVLPRNTGELFF.

The J gene is TRBJ2-3, the V gene TRBV5-1; D is possibly TRBD2 (6 bases). Trimming shortened V by 3 bases and J by 5 bases, and 22 bases separated the two germline ends. The CDR3 extends over 17 amino acids. Germline V gene sequence: CDR1 SGHRS, CDR2 YFSETQ. The CDR3: CASSSDGQAEGQDTQYF. CDR3 DNA: TGCGCCAGCAGCTCCGACGGACAAGCGGAGGGGCAAGATACGCAGTATTTT.

V is TRBV30 and J is TRBJ2-5; 11 bases fit TRBD2. V trimming: 2 bases; J trimming: 5 bases; junction bases outside the gene matches: 4. CDR3 length: 14 residues. CDR1 and CDR2 from the germline V gene are GTSNPN and SVGIG (reference sequence). The CDR3 DNA reads TGTGCCTGGAGTTCTAGCGGGGGGTCGGAGACCCAGTACTTC. Residues: CAWSSSGGSETQYF. Full variable domain (rest looked up from reference TRBV30 and TRBJ2-5): SQTIHQWPATLVQPVGSPLSLECTVEGTSNPNLYWYRQAAGRGLQLLFYSVGIGQISSEVPQNLSASRPQDRQFILSSKKLLLSDSGFYLCAWSSSGGSETQYFGPGTRLLVL.

The chain uses TRBV28 and TRBJ1-1; D may be TRBD1 (6 bases). Trimming cost V 6 bases and J 11 bases, with 13 bases left between them. Germline V gene lookup returns CDR1 MDHEN and CDR2 SYDVKM. CDR3 size: 11 residues. The DNA for the CDR3 is TGTGCCAGCAGGGGAACAGGGCGGGCTTTCTTT. Encoded protein: CASRGTGRAFF.

The J gene is TRBJ2-1, the V gene TRBV4-1; 9 bases are a match to TRBD2. Germline V gives CDR1 MGHRA, CDR2 YSYEKL. This CDR3 has 17 amino acids. J gave up 8 bases and V 0 bases, and 11 bases lay outside the gene matches. The CDR3 coding sequence is TGCGCCAGCAGCCAAGAGATCTGGACTAGCGCCATCGATGAGCAGTTCTTC. Translating it yields CASSQEIWTSAIDEQFF.

This sequence joins TRBV9 and TRBJ1-2; D uncertain. Germline values: CDR1 SGDLS, CDR2 YYNGEE. Trimming took 0 bases from V and 4 from J, leaving 7 bases between them. The CDR3 has 13 residues. CDR3 nucleotides: TGTGCCAGCAGCGTAGCCACCAGCTATGGCTACACCTTC. Amino acids: CASSVATSYGYTF.

J is TRBJ2-7 and V is TRBV28, with 7 nucleotides matching TRBD2. Trimming at V came to 1 base and at J to 3 bases, leaving 3 bases not matched to a gene. Germline CDR1 reads MDHEN; CDR2 reads SYDVKM. This CDR3 has 14 amino acids. CDR3 residues: CASSLSLADYEQYF. The CDR3 nucleotides read TGTGCCAGCAGTTTATCCCTAGCGGACTACGAGCAGTACTTC.

The rearrangement links TRBV11-3 to TRBJ2-4; D is uncertain. The CDR3 length is 15 residues. V was clipped by 0 bases and J by 0 bases, with 6 bases between them. Germline CDR1 is SGHNT and CDR2 is YENEEA. CDR3 sequence reads: CASSLEVGAKNIQYF. The CDR3 DNA follows: TGTGCCAGCAGCTTAGAGGTCGGAGCCAAAAACATTCAGTACTTC.

This chain uses TRBV10-2 with TRBJ2-1, with 10 positions matching TRBD2. The length of the CDR3 is 16 residues. The V gene end was trimmed by 6 bases and the J gene end by 7 bases; junction bases not matched to a gene: 12. CDR1 and CDR2 (germline): WSHSY, SAAADI. CDR3 residues: CASRPVSGGHWNEQFF. The DNA of the CDR3 is TGCGCCAGCAGACCCGTTAGCGGGGGGCATTGGAATGAGCAGTTCTTC.

The chain has TRBV9 and TRBJ2-7; 14 bases map to TRBD2. The V and J ends lost 2 bases and 2 bases, in that order; junction bases with no gene match: 6. This CDR3 is built from 17 residues. Germline V gives CDR1 SGDLS, CDR2 YYNGEE. CDR3 loop: CASSVGTSGSAPYEQYF. The CDR3 region has the DNA TGTGCCAGCAGCGTCGGGACTAGCGGGAGTGCCCCCTACGAGCAGTACTTC. Complete variable domain (other parts from reference TRBV9 and TRBJ2-7): DSGVTQTPKHLITATGQRVTLRCSPRSGDLSVYWYQQSLDQGLQFLIQYYNGEERAKGNILERFSAQQFPDLHSELNLSSLELGDSALYFCASSVGTSGSAPYEQYFGPGTRLTVT.

This rearrangement joins TRBV2 to TRBJ1-1; no clear D. CDR1 is SNHLY and CDR2 is FYNNEI in the germline V gene. The length of the CDR3 is 14 residues. V was shortened by 6 bases and J by 3 bases, with 14 bases between the two germline ends. The CDR3 reads CASSRHSTDTEAFF. In DNA, the CDR3 is TGTGCCAGCAGCCGACACTCAACGGACACTGAAGCTTTCTTT.

The V and J genes are TRBV4-2 and TRBJ2-2; TRBD1 matches at 7 bases. Per germline, CDR1 LGHNA and CDR2 YNFKEQ. V shed 0 bases and J 2 bases; nucleotides not matched to a gene: 6. This CDR3 has 17 amino acids. The CDR3 is CASSQETGQHNTGELFF. CDR3 sequence (DNA): TGTGCCAGCAGCCAAGAAACGGGACAGCATAACACCGGGGAGCTGTTTTTT.

The chain has TRBV7-8 and TRBJ2-1, with 9 bases aligning to TRBD2. Germline lookup yields CDR1 SGHVS and CDR2 FQNEAQ. The trim removed 1 base at V and 0 bases at J, leaving 7 bases unmatched. This CDR3 comprises 18 residues. The CDR3 region is CASSLGRPGLASYNEQFF. For the CDR3, the DNA is TGTGCCAGCAGCTTAGGGCGTCCGGGACTAGCCTCCTACAATGAGCAGTTCTTC.